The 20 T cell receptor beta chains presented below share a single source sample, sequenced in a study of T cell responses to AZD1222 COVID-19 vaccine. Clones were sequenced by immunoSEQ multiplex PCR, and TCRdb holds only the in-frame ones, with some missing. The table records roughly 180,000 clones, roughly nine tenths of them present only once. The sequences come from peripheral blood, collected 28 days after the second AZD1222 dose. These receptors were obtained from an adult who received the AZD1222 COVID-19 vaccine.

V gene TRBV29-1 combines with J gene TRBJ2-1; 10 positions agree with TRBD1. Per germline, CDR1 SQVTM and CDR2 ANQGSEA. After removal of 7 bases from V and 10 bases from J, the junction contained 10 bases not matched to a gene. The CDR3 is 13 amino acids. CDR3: CSARQGARREQFF. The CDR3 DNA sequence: TGCAGCGCTAGACAGGGGGCGCGGCGGGAGCAGTTCTTC.

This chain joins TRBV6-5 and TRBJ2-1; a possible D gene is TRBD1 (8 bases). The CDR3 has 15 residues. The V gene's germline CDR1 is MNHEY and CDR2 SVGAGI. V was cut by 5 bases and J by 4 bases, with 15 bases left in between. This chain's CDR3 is CASSPTGEGYNEQFF. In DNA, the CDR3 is TGTGCCAGCAGTCCGACAGGGGAGGGGTACAATGAGCAGTTCTTC.

The CDR3 loop is CASSLRRGVTQPQHF. The CDR3 nucleotides read TGTGCCAGCAGCTTGCGTAGGGGGGTGACTCAGCCCCAGCATTTT. The J gene is TRBJ1-5, the V gene TRBV5-6; possible D gene TRBD1, 6 bases. CDR3 length: 15 amino acids. Per germline, CDR1 SGHDT and CDR2 YYEEEE. V dropped 1 base and J dropped 6 bases, with 14 bases sitting between them.

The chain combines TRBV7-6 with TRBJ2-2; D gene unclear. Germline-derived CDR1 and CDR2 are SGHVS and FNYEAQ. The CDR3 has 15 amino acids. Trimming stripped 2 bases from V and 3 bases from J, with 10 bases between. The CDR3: CASSLTSHHTGELFF. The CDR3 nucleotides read TGTGCCAGCAGCTTAACCTCCCATCACACCGGGGAGCTGTTTTTT.

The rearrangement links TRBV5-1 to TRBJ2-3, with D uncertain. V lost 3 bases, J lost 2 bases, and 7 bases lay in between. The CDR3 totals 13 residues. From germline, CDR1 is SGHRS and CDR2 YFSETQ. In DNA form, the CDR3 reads TGCGCCAGCAGCTCCGGCGTCACAGATACGCAGTATTTT. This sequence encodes CASSSGVTDTQYF.

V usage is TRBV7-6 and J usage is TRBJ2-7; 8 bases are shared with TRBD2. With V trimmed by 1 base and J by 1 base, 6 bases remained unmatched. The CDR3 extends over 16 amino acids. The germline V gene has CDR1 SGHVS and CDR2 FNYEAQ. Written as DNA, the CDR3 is TGTGCCAGCAGCTTAGTTAGGCGGGAGGAATCCTACGAGCAGTACTTC. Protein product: CASSLVRREESYEQYF.

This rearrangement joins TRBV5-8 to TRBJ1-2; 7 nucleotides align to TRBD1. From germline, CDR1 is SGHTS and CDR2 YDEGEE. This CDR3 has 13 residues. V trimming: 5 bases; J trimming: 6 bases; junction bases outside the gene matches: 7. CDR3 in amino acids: CASRPPGGHGYTF. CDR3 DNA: TGTGCCAGCAGGCCCCCAGGGGGACATGGCTACACCTTC.

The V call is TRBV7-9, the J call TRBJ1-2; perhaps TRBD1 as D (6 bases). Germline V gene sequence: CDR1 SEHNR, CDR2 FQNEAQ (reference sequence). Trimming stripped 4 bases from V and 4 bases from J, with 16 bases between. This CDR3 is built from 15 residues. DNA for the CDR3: TGTGCCAGCAGCTGGGCAGGGGATCATGGCTATGGCTACACCTTC. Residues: CASSWAGDHGYGYTF.

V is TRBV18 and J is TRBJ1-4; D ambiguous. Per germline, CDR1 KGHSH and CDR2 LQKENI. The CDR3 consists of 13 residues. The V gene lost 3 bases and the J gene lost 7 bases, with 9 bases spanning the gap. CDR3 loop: CASSPNHGEKLFF. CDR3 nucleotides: TGTGCCAGCTCACCGAACCATGGTGAAAAACTGTTTTTT.

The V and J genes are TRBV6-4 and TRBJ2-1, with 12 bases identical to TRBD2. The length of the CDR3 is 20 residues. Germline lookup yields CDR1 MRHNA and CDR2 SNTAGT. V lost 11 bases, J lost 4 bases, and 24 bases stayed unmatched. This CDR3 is CAEQLHGTGLAGLLYNEQFF. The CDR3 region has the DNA TGTGCCGAGCAATTGCACGGCACTGGACTAGCGGGATTGTTGTACAATGAGCAGTTCTTC.

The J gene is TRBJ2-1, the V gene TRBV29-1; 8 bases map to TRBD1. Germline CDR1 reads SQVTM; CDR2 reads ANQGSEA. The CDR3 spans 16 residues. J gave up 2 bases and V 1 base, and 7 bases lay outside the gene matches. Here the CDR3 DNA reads TGCAGCGTTGAAGGCTCCGCGACAGGGGCCTACAATGAGCAGTTCTTC. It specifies CSVEGSATGAYNEQFF.

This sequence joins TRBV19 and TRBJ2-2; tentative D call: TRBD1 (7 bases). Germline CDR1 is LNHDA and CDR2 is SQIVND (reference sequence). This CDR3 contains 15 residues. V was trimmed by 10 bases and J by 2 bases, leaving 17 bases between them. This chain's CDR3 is CAIGTQGTNTGELFF. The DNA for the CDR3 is TGTGCCATCGGGACACAGGGGACTAACACCGGGGAGCTGTTTTTT.

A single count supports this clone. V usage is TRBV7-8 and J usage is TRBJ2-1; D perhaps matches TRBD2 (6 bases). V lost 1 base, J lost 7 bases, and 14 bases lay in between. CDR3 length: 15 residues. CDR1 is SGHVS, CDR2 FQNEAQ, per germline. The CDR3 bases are TGTGCCAGCAGCTTAGGTAGGCGGCTAGCGAATGAGCAGTTCTTC. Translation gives CASSLGRRLANEQFF.

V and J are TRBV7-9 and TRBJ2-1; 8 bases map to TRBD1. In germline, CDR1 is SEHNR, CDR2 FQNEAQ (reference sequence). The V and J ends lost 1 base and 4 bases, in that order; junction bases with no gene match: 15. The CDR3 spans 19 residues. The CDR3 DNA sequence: TGTGCCAGCAGCTTAGTCCTAACCCCTGGGACAGGCGATTACAATGAGCAGTTCTTC. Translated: CASSLVLTPGTGDYNEQFF.

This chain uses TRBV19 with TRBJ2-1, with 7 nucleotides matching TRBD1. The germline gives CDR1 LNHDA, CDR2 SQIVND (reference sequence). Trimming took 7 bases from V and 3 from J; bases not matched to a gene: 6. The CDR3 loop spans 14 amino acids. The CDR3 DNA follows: TGTGCCAGTACCTATGGGACAGACTACAATGAGCAGTTCTTC. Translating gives CASTYGTDYNEQFF.

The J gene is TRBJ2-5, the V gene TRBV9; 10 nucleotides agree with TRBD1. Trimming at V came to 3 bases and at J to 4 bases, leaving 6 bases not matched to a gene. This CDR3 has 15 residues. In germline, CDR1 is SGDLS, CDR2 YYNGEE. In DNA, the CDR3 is TGTGCCAGCAGCGCGCGACAGGGGGCGAGAGAGACCCAGTACTTC. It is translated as CASSARQGARETQYF.

The CDR3 bases are TGTGCCAGCAGCTCTTACCGGACAGGGGGCCCTCAGCCCCAGCATTTT. It specifies CASSSYRTGGPQPQHF. The V call is TRBV7-2, the J call TRBJ1-5; 11 bases agree with TRBD1. Germline lookup yields CDR1 SGHTA and CDR2 FQGNSA. The CDR3 is made up of 16 amino acids. With 4 bases clipped from V and 6 bases from J, the junction kept 8 bases outside the gene matches.

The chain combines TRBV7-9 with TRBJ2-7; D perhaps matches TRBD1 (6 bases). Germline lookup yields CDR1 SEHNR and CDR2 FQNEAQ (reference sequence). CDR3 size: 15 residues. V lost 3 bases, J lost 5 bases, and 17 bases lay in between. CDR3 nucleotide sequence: TGTGCCAGCAGCTTGGCCCGGACAGTCCAAAACGAGCAGTACTTC. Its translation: CASSLARTVQNEQYF.

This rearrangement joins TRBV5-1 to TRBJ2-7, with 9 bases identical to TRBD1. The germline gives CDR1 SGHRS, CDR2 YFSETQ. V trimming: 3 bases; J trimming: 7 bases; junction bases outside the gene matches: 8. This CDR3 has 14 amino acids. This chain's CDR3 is CASSYDRGFGEQYF. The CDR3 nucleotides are TGCGCCAGCAGCTACGACAGGGGGTTTGGAGAGCAGTACTTC.

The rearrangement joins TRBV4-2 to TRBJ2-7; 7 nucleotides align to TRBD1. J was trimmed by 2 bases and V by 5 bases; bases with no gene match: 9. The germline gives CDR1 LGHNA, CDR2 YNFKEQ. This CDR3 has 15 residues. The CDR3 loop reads CASSERDSRAYEQYF. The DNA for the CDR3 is TGTGCCAGCAGCGAAAGGGACAGCAGAGCCTACGAGCAGTACTTC.